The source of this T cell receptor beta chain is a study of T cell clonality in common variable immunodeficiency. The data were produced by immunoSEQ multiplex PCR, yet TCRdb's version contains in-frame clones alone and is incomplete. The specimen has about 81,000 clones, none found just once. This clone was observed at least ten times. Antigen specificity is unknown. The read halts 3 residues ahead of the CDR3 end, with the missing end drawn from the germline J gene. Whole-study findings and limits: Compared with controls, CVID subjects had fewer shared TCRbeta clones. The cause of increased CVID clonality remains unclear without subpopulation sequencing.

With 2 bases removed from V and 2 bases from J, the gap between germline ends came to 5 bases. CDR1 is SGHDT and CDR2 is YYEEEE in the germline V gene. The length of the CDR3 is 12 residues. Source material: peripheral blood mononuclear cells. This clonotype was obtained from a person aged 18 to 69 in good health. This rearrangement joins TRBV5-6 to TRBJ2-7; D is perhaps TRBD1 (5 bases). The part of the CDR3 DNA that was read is TGTGCCAGCAGCTTAGGGGCCTACGAG. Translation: CASSLGAYE. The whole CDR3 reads CASSLGAYEQYF.